These 14 T cell receptor beta chains originate from one sample sequenced in a study of shared clonotypes between healthy human individuals. Repertoires were generated with immunoSEQ multiplex PCR, while TCRdb's copy carries only in-frame clones and drops some. This sample has approximately 2,300,000 clones; less than 95% occur once, and the top ten carry around 0.4%. Sequencing was performed on naive CD4+ T cells from PBMCs. Subset of the sample: CD45RA+ positively selected. The receptors stem from a man aged 18 to 29 in good health. Some clones in this sample may be carry-over from other donors' samples.

J is TRBJ2-5 and V is TRBV5-1; D may be TRBD2 (5 bases). Trimming shortened V by 3 bases and J by 2 bases, and 20 bases separated the two germline ends. CDR1 and CDR2 from the germline V gene are SGHRS and YFSETQ. CDR3 length equals 17 residues. The CDR3 region has the DNA TGCGCCAGCAGCTCCGCCTCCGGGAACTTAGTTCAAGAGACCCAGTACTTC. Encoded protein: CASSSASGNLVQETQYF.

The J gene is TRBJ2-1, the V gene TRBV5-6; no clear D. V lost 1 base to trimming and J lost 9 bases, with 11 bases between them. The CDR3 spans 13 residues. CDR1 and CDR2 (germline): SGHDT, YYEEEE. The CDR3 nucleotides are TGTGCCAGCAGCTTGCTTCTAGAAGGTGAGCAGTTCTTC. Translation: CASSLLLEGEQFF. Using reference TRBV5-6 and TRBJ2-1 for the parts outside the CDR3, the full variable domain is DAGVTQSPTHLIKTRGQQVTLRCSPKSGHDTVSWYQQALGQGPQFIFQYYEEEERQRGNFPDRFSGHQFPNYSSELNVNALLLGDSALYLCASSLLLEGEQFFGPGTRLTVL.

The genes are TRBV11-2 and TRBJ2-7; 9 bases fit TRBD1. V was pared by 5 bases and J by 5 bases, with 7 bases of the junction left unmatched. Germline V gene sequence: CDR1 SGHAT, CDR2 FQNNGV. This CDR3 is built from 14 residues. CDR3 sequence: CASSPRTGDNEQYF. DNA for the CDR3: TGTGCCAGCAGCCCACGGACAGGGGACAACGAGCAGTACTTC.

The CDR3 coding sequence is TGCGCCAGCAGCCAAGATCAGGACTGGGACAATGAGCAGTTCTTC. Protein product: CASSQDQDWDNEQFF. The chain uses TRBV4-3 and TRBJ2-1; TRBD2 might be the D (5 bases). V was clipped by 0 bases and J by 5 bases, with 11 bases between them. The CDR3 has 15 amino acids. Germline lookup yields CDR1 LGHNA and CDR2 YSLEER.

This clone was counted a single time. The V and J genes are TRBV5-1 and TRBJ2-1; tentatively, D is TRBD1 (5 bases). Trimming took off 0 bases at V and 12 bases at J, with 22 bases between the two ends. This CDR3 contains 16 residues. In germline, CDR1 is SGHRS, CDR2 YFSETQ. DNA for the CDR3: TGCGCCAGCAGCTTGGACTTTGGGGCAGCCAACAAAAGGCAGTTCTTC. It specifies CASSLDFGAANKRQFF.

The chain couples TRBV7-2 to TRBJ2-2, with 10 bases lining up with TRBD2. This CDR3 region has 19 residues. CDR1 is SGHTA and CDR2 is FQGNSA in the germline V gene. V was clipped by 2 bases and J by 0 bases; unmatched bases: 9. The CDR3 DNA is TGTGCCAGCAGCTTAAGGCTAGCGGGAGACGCGGCGAACACCGGGGAGCTGTTTTTT. As protein: CASSLRLAGDAANTGELFF.

The rearrangement uses TRBV5-1 and TRBJ2-7; TRBD1 matches 8 bases. The trim removed 4 bases at V and 2 bases at J, leaving 5 bases unmatched. The CDR3 runs 14 residues. Per the germline V gene, CDR1 is SGHRS and CDR2 is YFSETQ. CDR3: CASSKRTGTYEQYF. The CDR3 bases are TGCGCCAGCAGCAAAAGGACAGGGACCTACGAGCAGTACTTC.

The gene calls are TRBV28 and TRBJ1-2; no definite D call. This CDR3 has 15 residues. Germline V gene data show CDR1 as MDHEN and CDR2 as SYDVKM. V gave up 2 bases and J gave up 1 base, with 11 bases separating them. The CDR3 nucleotides are TGTGCCAGCAGTTTAAGGGCCGACTTTAACTATGGCTACACCTTC. As protein: CASSLRADFNYGYTF.

On this clone: Other DNA sequences within the sample encode an identical CDR3. The J gene is TRBJ1-3, the V gene TRBV18; D remains ambiguous. From germline, CDR1 is KGHSH and CDR2 LQKENI. The CDR3 spans 14 residues. The ends were cut back, 2 bases at V and 0 bases at J, with 5 bases in the middle. As DNA, the CDR3 is TGTGCCAGCTCACCAGGCAGCTCTGGAAACACCATATATTTT. It is translated as CASSPGSSGNTIYF.

The V call is TRBV5-4, the J call TRBJ2-1, with 13 bases matching TRBD2. V gave up 4 bases and J gave up 10 bases; unmatched junction bases: 8. This CDR3 comprises 15 residues. The germline V gene encodes CDR1 SGHNT and CDR2 YYREEE (reference sequence). The CDR3 sequence: CASSLGLAGDGEQFF. CDR3 nucleotide sequence: TGTGCCAGCAGCCTAGGACTAGCGGGAGATGGGGAGCAGTTCTTC. Variable domain in full (rest from reference TRBV5-4 and TRBJ2-1): ETGVTQSPTHLIKTRGQQVTLRCSSQSGHNTVSWYQQALGQGPQFIFQYYREEENGRGNFPPRFSGLQFPNYSSELNVNALELDDSALYLCASSLGLAGDGEQFFGPGTRLTVL.

In regard to this clone: Other DNA sequences in the sample encode the same CDR3. The V call is TRBV25-1, the J call TRBJ2-7, with TRBD1 as a possible D gene (6 bases). The CDR3 is 15 amino acids. Germline V gene data show CDR1 as MGHDK and CDR2 as SYGVNS. V was shortened by 3 bases and J by 2 bases, with 14 bases between the two germline ends. The CDR3 is CASSEWGREPYEQYF. The CDR3 region has the DNA TGTGCCAGCAGTGAGTGGGGGCGCGAGCCCTACGAGCAGTACTTC.

The rearrangement joins TRBV7-2 to TRBJ1-4, with D perhaps TRBD1 (6 bases). This CDR3 has 16 residues. The V end lost 5 bases, the J end lost 5 bases, and 18 bases lay between the germline ends. Per germline, CDR1 SGHTA and CDR2 FQGNSA. The CDR3 spells CASSPRSGGRNEKLFF. The DNA for the CDR3 is TGTGCCAGCAGCCCAAGGAGCGGGGGCAGAAATGAAAAACTGTTTTTT.

The chain joins TRBV7-2 to TRBJ2-3; D is unclear. CDR1 is SGHTA and CDR2 is FQGNSA in the germline V gene. The ends were cut back, 5 bases at V and 0 bases at J, with 12 bases in the middle. This CDR3 comprises 15 residues. The CDR3 loop is CASSKTQWSTDTQYF. The CDR3 coding sequence is TGTGCCAGCAGCAAAACCCAGTGGAGCACAGATACGCAGTATTTT.

On this clone itself: Compared with germline, one end of the junction differs, possibly owing to a read error. The chain has TRBV2 and TRBJ2-1; 10 bases match TRBD2. Germline values: CDR1 SNHLY, CDR2 FYNNEI. This CDR3 has 13 residues. The CDR3 is CASSEEGLARSLF. CDR3 in DNA: TGTGCCAGCAGTGAAGAGGGACTAGCGCGGTCGCTCTTC. Complete variable domain (other parts from reference TRBV2 and TRBJ2-1): EPEVTQTPSHQVTQMGQEVILRCVPISNHLYFYWYRQILGQKVEFLVSFYNNEISEKSEIFDDQFSVERPDGSNFTLKIRSTKLEDSAMYFCASSEEGLARSLFGPGTRLTVL.